Shown below are 19 T cell receptor beta chains from a single sample sequenced in a study of T cells after somatic rescue of genetic block. Method: immunoSEQ multiplex PCR; TCRdb's copy keeps in-frame clones and lacks some. The data show about 68,000 clones, with roughly 90% seen just once and roughly 3% held by the top ten. Sequenced: peripheral blood mononuclear cells (PBMCs). These TCRs come from a man aged 35 to 55.

The V call is TRBV5-5, the J call TRBJ2-1; D ambiguous. Germline CDR1 reads SGHKS; CDR2 reads YYEKEE (reference sequence). CDR3 length: 14 amino acids. Trimming stripped 1 base from V and 1 base from J, with 6 bases between. In DNA form, the CDR3 reads TGTGCCAGCAGCTTGACACCTTCCTACAATGAGCAGTTCTTC. Protein sequence: CASSLTPSYNEQFF.

V is TRBV13 and J is TRBJ1-5; 8 nucleotides line up with TRBD1. V was clipped by 5 bases and J by 4 bases; unmatched bases: 7. The CDR3 length is 15 residues. Germline CDR1 and CDR2: PRHDT and FYEKMQ (reference sequence). The CDR3 reads CASSIQGARNQPQHF. For the CDR3, the DNA is TGTGCCAGCAGCATCCAGGGGGCAAGGAATCAGCCCCAGCATTTT.

This chain connects TRBV28 to TRBJ2-5; the D gene is possibly TRBD2 (5 bases). Germline V gives CDR1 MDHEN, CDR2 SYDVKM. V lost 7 bases and J lost 11, with 17 bases in between. CDR3 length equals 12 residues. CDR3 coding DNA: TGTGCCAGCAACGGCTGGAGGATTGAGCAGTACTTC. This codes for CASNGWRIEQYF.

The chain uses TRBV7-8 and TRBJ1-1; D might be TRBD1 (5 bases). This CDR3 contains 15 residues. Germline V CDR1 and CDR2: SGHVS, FQNEAQ. Trimming left V 5 bases short and J 4 bases short, with 17 bases between. The CDR3 is CASSPRRVGVTEAFF. CDR3 bases: TGTGCCAGCAGCCCAAGACGGGTAGGGGTCACTGAAGCTTTCTTT.

This clone was counted a few times. The V call is TRBV10-1, the J call TRBJ1-2, with 7 bases identical to TRBD1. This CDR3 is 14 amino acids long. Per the germline V gene, CDR1 is WNHNN and CDR2 is SYGVQD (reference sequence). V lost 8 bases to trimming and J lost 6 bases; unmatched junction nucleotides: 12. CDR3 sequence: CASRRQGGWDGYTF. The CDR3 DNA reads as TGCGCCAGCCGGAGACAGGGTGGATGGGATGGCTACACCTTC.

This chain links TRBV19 with TRBJ2-3; D possibly matches TRBD1 or TRBD2 (5 bases each). Trimming cost V 1 base and J 6 bases, with 8 bases left between them. Germline CDR1 reads LNHDA; CDR2 reads SQIVND (reference sequence). This CDR3 region has 13 residues. The CDR3 region is CASSIGRDDTQYF. CDR3 DNA sequence: TGTGCCAGTAGTATAGGAAGGGACGATACGCAGTATTTT. The entire variable domain, with the rest obtained from reference TRBV19 and TRBJ2-3, is as follows: DGGITQSPKYLFRKEGQNVTLSCEQNLNHDAMYWYRQDPGQGLRLIYYSQIVNDFQKGDIAEGYSVSREKKESFPLTVTSAQKNPTAFYLCASSIGRDDTQYFGPGTRLTVL.

The rearrangement uses TRBV30 and TRBJ2-5; D might be TRBD1 (5 bases). Judging by the DNA end, TRBJ2-7 fits better; the J call may be wrong. Germline V gene data show CDR1 as GTSNPN and CDR2 as SVGIG (reference sequence). The CDR3 contains 14 residues. The CDR3 nucleotides are TGTGCCTGGATGTTGGGGCCGAGCTCCTACGAGCAGTACTTC. Its translation is CAWMLGPSSYEQYF.

The chain is built from TRBV19 and TRBJ2-2, with 10 bases matching TRBD1. Unmatched junction bases numbered 11, after V lost 6 bases and J lost 4 bases. Germline V gives CDR1 LNHDA, CDR2 SQIVND (reference sequence). This CDR3 is built from 17 residues. The CDR3, as DNA: TGTGCCAGTAGACGGACAGGGGGACAAGCGACCACCGGGGAGCTGTTTTTT. Its protein is CASRRTGGQATTGELFF. The full variable domain, with the rest looked up from reference TRBV19 and TRBJ2-2, is DGGITQSPKYLFRKEGQNVTLSCEQNLNHDAMYWYRQDPGQGLRLIYYSQIVNDFQKGDIAEGYSVSREKKESFPLTVTSAQKNPTAFYLCASRRTGGQATTGELFFGEGSRLTVL.

The CDR3 nucleotides read TGTGCCAGTAGTCCTCCCGGAGTCAATGAGCAGTTCTTC. Its protein is CASSPPGVNEQFF. This chain links TRBV19 with TRBJ2-1; no reliable D call. The germline gives CDR1 LNHDA, CDR2 SQIVND (reference sequence). The germline V and J ends were trimmed by 5 bases and 6 bases, with 11 bases remaining between them. The length of the CDR3 is 13 residues.

The chain recombines TRBV28 with TRBJ1-4; no clear D. Germline V gives CDR1 MDHEN, CDR2 SYDVKM. V gave up 3 bases and J gave up 0 bases, with 8 bases separating them. The CDR3 runs to 15 residues. In nucleotides, the CDR3 is TGTGCCAGCAGTTTGTTAGGCGCAACTAATGAAAAACTGTTTTTT. It is translated as CASSLLGATNEKLFF.

The chain recombines TRBV25-1 with TRBJ1-6; the D is unclear. Germline assignment: CDR1 MGHDK and CDR2 SYGVNS. V lost 4 bases and J 10 bases, leaving 11 bases between the germline ends. The CDR3 has 13 amino acids. CDR3 in amino acids: CASSAGGSSPLHF. CDR3 nucleotides: TGTGCCAGCAGTGCGGGAGGTTCCTCACCCCTCCACTTT.

The chain links TRBV9 to TRBJ2-7; D gene uncertain. Per the germline V gene, CDR1 is SGDLS and CDR2 is YYNGEE. V was shortened by 4 bases and J by 2 bases, with 10 bases between the two germline ends. The CDR3 consists of 13 residues. CDR3 residues: CASSPTDAYEQYF. The DNA of the CDR3 is TGTGCCAGCAGCCCCACGGACGCCTACGAGCAGTACTTC.

V and J are TRBV5-1 and TRBJ2-2; D possibly corresponds to TRBD2 (6 bases). Trimming shortened V by 3 bases and J by 3 bases, and 15 bases separated the two germline ends. The CDR3 spans 16 residues. CDR1 and CDR2 (germline): SGHRS, YFSETQ. CDR3 bases: TGCGCCAGCAGCTGGGACCGGGACTGGGACACCGGGGAGCTGTTTTTT. Translated: CASSWDRDWDTGELFF.

The CDR3 DNA reads TGTGCCAGCAGACCCTGGACACCGAGTAGCAATCAGCCCCAGCATTTT. It is translated as CASRPWTPSSNQPQHF. The chain uses TRBV5-4 and TRBJ1-5, with D tentatively TRBD1 (5 bases). This CDR3 contains 16 residues. CDR1 is SGHNT, CDR2 YYREEE, per germline (reference sequence). The V end lost 5 bases, the J end lost 0 bases, and 15 bases lay between the germline ends.

The J gene is TRBJ2-3, the V gene TRBV11-3; the match to TRBD2 covers 14 bases. Germline assignment: CDR1 SGHNT and CDR2 YENEEA. Trimming took 4 bases from V and 6 from J; bases not matched to a gene: 6. The CDR3 runs to 16 residues. DNA for the CDR3: TGTGCCAGCAGCTCGGGACTAGCGGGAGCCGCGGATACGCAGTATTTT. This sequence encodes CASSSGLAGAADTQYF.

The chain couples TRBV18 to TRBJ2-1; TRBD1 aligns across 9 bases. The CDR3 spans 17 residues. V was clipped by 6 bases and J by 0 bases; unmatched bases: 9. Looked up from germline, CDR1 is KGHSH and CDR2 is LQKENI. DNA of the CDR3: TGTGCCAGCTCTACCCTGGACAGGGGAAGCTCCTACAATGAGCAGTTCTTC. Encoded protein: CASSTLDRGSSYNEQFF.

V usage is TRBV4-3 and J usage is TRBJ2-7; 13 bases map to TRBD2. Germline V CDR1 and CDR2: LGHNA, YSLEER. The V gene end was trimmed by 3 bases and the J gene end by 10 bases; junction bases not matched to a gene: 9. This CDR3 comprises 15 residues. The chain's CDR3 is CASSQGPGLAGSQYF. The DNA of the CDR3 is TGCGCCAGCAGCCAGGGGCCGGGACTAGCGGGATCCCAGTACTTC.

This clone has more than one count but fewer than ten. The chain has TRBV19 and TRBJ2-4; D is perhaps TRBD1 (7 bases). The germline gives CDR1 LNHDA, CDR2 SQIVND (reference sequence). Trimming stripped 9 bases from V and 7 bases from J, with 19 bases between. This CDR3 is built from 14 residues. In DNA, the CDR3 is TGTGCCAGCAACTGGGGGGACAGCCGGAACATTCAGTACTTC. It is translated as CASNWGDSRNIQYF.

J is TRBJ2-2 and V is TRBV30; no reliable D call. The CDR3 runs to 12 residues. CDR1 and CDR2 (germline): GTSNPN, SVGIG (reference sequence). V was pared by 2 bases and J by 3 bases, with 4 bases between. The chain's CDR3 is CAWSRDTGELFF. CDR3 in DNA: TGTGCCTGGAGTAGGGACACCGGGGAGCTGTTTTTT.